This T cell receptor beta chain was sequenced in a study of blood T cell repertoires in COVID-19. Libraries were prepared by immunoSEQ multiplex PCR; TCRdb keeps only in-frame clonotypes and omits some of them. The sample yields fewer than 200,000 clones, about three quarters seen once. With 2 bases removed from V and 8 bases from J, the gap between germline ends came to 12 bases. The germline V gene encodes CDR1 MNHNY and CDR2 SVGAGI (reference sequence). This CDR3 spans 13 amino acids. This TCR derives from a woman in her 70s with acute or convalescent COVID-19. Sequenced material: peripheral blood. The rearrangement joins TRBV6-6 to TRBJ1-2; D call uncertain. For the CDR3, the DNA is TGTGCCAGCAGTTACATACGGGAGCGCGGCTACACCTTC. Translated: CASSYIRERGYTF.